Listed below are T cell receptor beta chains from one sample, sequenced in a study of blood T cell repertoires in COVID-19. Measured with immunoSEQ multiplex PCR; TCRdb has only the in-frame clones, and not every one. Of tens of thousands of clones listed, 60% to 80% were seen once; the top ten hold 15% to 20%. The sample taken for sequencing was peripheral blood. Every receptor here comes from a human donor in a cohort sampled during active COVID-19. CDR3s include the opening cysteine and the closing phenylalanine or tryptophan. D genes are given only for firm matches. Clone size is not always given. Where it is, it says once, few, many or a class for expanded clones.

j_call d_call v_call clone_size cdr3_nt cdr3_aa
TRBJ2-6 - TRBV6-1 - TGTGCCAGCAGTGAAGGGACAGACTTCTCTGGGGCCAACGTCCTGACTTTC CASSEGTDFSGANVLTF
TRBJ1-5 - TRBV5-1 once TGCGCCAGCAGCTTGGGGGGGGATCAGCCCCAGCATTTT CASSLGGDQPQHF
TRBJ1-5 - TRBV10-3 - TGTGCCATCAAAGGAGAAAGCAATCAGCCCCAGCATTTT CAIKGESNQPQHF
TRBJ2-5 TRBD1 TRBV6-2/TRBV6-3 once TGTGCCAGCAGTTACTCGCGAACCTACCCGGGACAGGGCTTACAAGAGACCCAGTACTTC CASSYSRTYPGQGLQETQYF
TRBJ2-7 TRBD2 TRBV3-1/TRBV3-2 - TGTGCCAGCAGCCCGTACCCGGGACTAGTTTACGAGCAGTACTTC CASSPYPGLVYEQYF
TRBJ1-1 - TRBV30 - TGTGCCTGGAGTACAAGACCCGGACTGACCGCCAGGGAAGCTTTCTTT CAWSTRPGLTAREAFF
TRBJ2-7 TRBD2 TRBV5-1 - TGCGCCAGCAGCCTTGGGGAGGGCCTGGAATACGAGCAGTACTTC CASSLGEGLEYEQYF
TRBJ1-2 - TRBV6-5 - TGTGCCAGCAGTTACTCCCGGCGTGGCGGGGCCCCTTCCTGGACCTTC CASSYSRRGGAPSWTF
TRBJ1-1 - TRBV19 - TGTGCCAGTAGTATTTACGGCGGCGTCGGGGGGACTGAAGCTTTCTTT CASSIYGGVGGTEAFF
TRBJ1-3 - TRBV27 once TGTGCCAGCAGTTCGGGGGGCTCTGGAAACACCATATATTTT CASSSGGSGNTIYF